The clone carrying this T cell receptor (beta chain) has ten or more counts. What it binds is unknown. The record originates from a study of CD8 T cells in ankylosing spondylitis. Overall study results and limits: Some of the motif variants had earlier been found in reactive arthritis patients' fluid and blood.

As the method for making TCR beta libraries, quantitative 5'-RACE with molecular barcodes was used. MiXCR, run by TCRdb on the 5' RACE reads, gives a single entry per CDR3 protein. This table holds roughly 250,000 distinct CDR3 sequences, about 11% found once. CDR3 length: 16 residues. V shed 3 bases, J shed 0 bases, and the junction held 6 bases outside the gene matches. Germline-derived CDR1 and CDR2 are DFQATT and SNEGSKA (reference sequence). This chain uses TRBV20-1 with TRBJ2-3; 10 bases line up with TRBD2. The sample was blood, either unsorted or a sorted T cell fraction (not recorded which). This receptor was obtained from a male donor with ankylosing spondylitis or in good health (not recorded which). The CDR3 here is CSARVAGGLSTDTQYF. The CDR3 DNA is TGCAGTGCTAGGGTAGCGGGAGGCCTTAGCACAGATACGCAGTATTTT.